These 21 T cell receptor beta chains came from one sample sequenced in a study of blood T cells in healthy people across ages. Together with a sample-barcoded 5' primer, a J-beta primer mix was included in a second PCR lasting roughly 6 to 12 cycles. TCRdb redid the calling of the 5' RACE reads with MiXCR, one entry per CDR3 protein. The table shows almost 800,000 distinct CDR3 sequences, with roughly 60% occurring only once. The sequenced sample consisted of blood. Receptor source: a man aged 25-45 years in good health.

The J gene is TRBJ2-7, the V gene TRBV20-1, with TRBD1 identical over 7 bases. Trimming cost V 5 bases and J 7 bases; bases outside gene matches: 5. The CDR3 covers 11 residues. Germline assignment: CDR1 DFQATT and CDR2 SNEGSKA (reference sequence). CDR3 in amino acids: CSARQGKEQYF. DNA for the CDR3: TGCAGTGCTCGACAGGGAAAAGAGCAGTACTTC.

The chain employs TRBV20-1 and TRBJ2-1; D not resolved. The V end was cut by 8 bases, the J end by 2 bases, with 19 bases between. CDR1 and CDR2 from the germline V gene are DFQATT and SNEGSKA (reference sequence). The CDR3 has 15 amino acids. This CDR3 reads CSPSDPSSPYNEQFF. DNA for the CDR3: TGCAGTCCCAGCGACCCGAGCTCGCCCTACAATGAGCAGTTCTTC.

The sample holds a few counts of this clonotype. This rearrangement joins TRBV20-1 to TRBJ2-1; 10 bases line up with TRBD2. After removal of 6 bases from V and 0 bases from J, the junction contained 2 bases not matched to a gene. Germline V CDR1 and CDR2: DFQATT, SNEGSKA (reference sequence). This CDR3 region has 14 residues. For the CDR3, the DNA is TGCAGTGCAAAGCGGGGGGGCTCCTACAATGAGCAGTTCTTC. Encoded protein: CSAKRGGSYNEQFF.

This clonotype was seen only a few times. The chain links TRBV11-1 to TRBJ2-4; maybe TRBD1 (6 bases). CDR1 is SGHAT and CDR2 is FQDESV in the germline V gene (reference sequence). The length of the CDR3 is 12 residues. V gave up 8 bases and J gave up 8 bases, with 13 bases separating them. The CDR3: CASRDMGDIQYF. CDR3 nucleotide sequence: TGTGCCAGCCGGGACATGGGGGACATTCAGTACTTC. The full variable domain, completed using reference TRBV11-1 and TRBJ2-4, is EAEVAQSPRYKITEKSQAVAFWCDPISGHATLYWYRQILGQGPELLVQFQDESVVDDSQLPKDRFSAERLKGVDSTLKIQPAELGDSAMYLCASRDMGDIQYFGAGTRLSVL.

The chain carries TRBV20-1 and TRBJ2-5, with D unclear. The CDR3 extends over 11 amino acids. Germline V gives CDR1 DFQATT, CDR2 SNEGSKA (reference sequence). V was clipped by 2 bases and J by 8 bases, with 9 bases between them. The DNA for the CDR3 is TGCAGTGCTAGATCGGAGCCTACCCAGTACTTC. This encodes CSARSEPTQYF.

The rearrangement joins TRBV29-1 to TRBJ2-5; 8 nucleotides line up with TRBD2. J lost 3 bases, V lost 4 bases, and 10 bases had no gene match. Germline V gene data show CDR1 as SQVTM and CDR2 as ANQGSEA. The CDR3 covers 15 residues. The CDR3 is CSVVKAGRAEETQYF. The DNA of the CDR3 is TGCAGCGTTGTGAAGGCCGGGAGGGCCGAAGAGACCCAGTACTTC.

This clonotype was observed a few times. The chain uses TRBV15 and TRBJ2-7, with D perhaps matching TRBD1 (6 bases). CDR1 and CDR2 (germline): LNHNV, YYDKDF (reference sequence). The CDR3 is 15 residues long. V lost 0 bases and J 0 bases, leaving 9 bases between the germline ends. The CDR3 here is CATSRESTGSYEQYF. CDR3 nucleotides: TGTGCCACCAGCAGAGAATCGACAGGCTCCTACGAGCAGTACTTC.

J is TRBJ2-1 and V is TRBV3-1; maybe TRBD1 (6 bases). V dropped 1 base and J dropped 15 bases, with 13 bases sitting between them. Germline loops: CDR1 LGHDT, CDR2 YNNKEL (reference sequence). The length of the CDR3 is 12 residues. CDR3: CASSQVQGDSFF. The CDR3 DNA sequence: TGTGCCAGCAGCCAAGTACAGGGCGATTCGTTCTTC.

The chain is built from TRBV7-9 and TRBJ2-1; 10 bases fit TRBD2. The CDR3 has 14 amino acids. J lost 9 bases, V lost 3 bases, and 5 bases had no gene match. CDR1 SEHNR and CDR2 FQNEAQ come from the germline V gene (reference sequence). This CDR3 is CASSFASGRGEQFF. DNA of the CDR3: TGTGCCAGCAGCTTCGCGAGCGGGAGGGGTGAGCAGTTCTTC. Using reference TRBV7-9 and TRBJ2-1 for the parts outside the CDR3, the full variable domain is DTGVSQNPRHKITKRGQNVTFRCDPISEHNRLYWYRQTLGQGPEFLTYFQNEAQLEKSRLLSDRFSAERPKGSFSTLEIQRTEQGDSAMYLCASSFASGRGEQFFGPGTRLTVL.

In nucleotides, the CDR3 is TGCAGTGCCAGGGGACTAGCGGAGGGGCAGTACTTC. It codes for CSARGLAEGQYF. V and J are TRBV20-1 and TRBJ2-7, with TRBD2 identical over 11 bases. CDR3 size: 12 residues. CDR1 is DFQATT and CDR2 is SNEGSKA in the germline V gene (reference sequence). The ends lost 6 bases at V and 9 bases at J; junction bases unmatched: 7.

This clonotype was detected only once. This chain uses TRBV7-2 with TRBJ1-2; D is possibly TRBD1 (6 bases). This CDR3 is 16 amino acids long. Germline CDR1 and CDR2: SGHTA and FQGNSA. V dropped 5 bases and J dropped 8 bases, with 24 bases sitting between them. The CDR3 bases are TGTGCCAGCAGCGCCCCGACAGGACCCCTATGGAGAGGCTACACCTTC. Amino acid sequence: CASSAPTGPLWRGYTF.

The chain uses TRBV6-5 and TRBJ2-3; 9 nucleotides line up with TRBD2. J gave up 2 bases and V 2 bases, and 11 bases lay outside the gene matches. The V gene's germline CDR1 is MNHEY and CDR2 SVGAGI. CDR3 length: 18 amino acids. CDR3 loop: CASSYPGVAGAFTDTQYF. The CDR3 region has the DNA TGTGCCAGCAGTTACCCAGGGGTAGCGGGGGCGTTCACAGATACGCAGTATTTT.

V and J are TRBV7-2 and TRBJ2-3; tentatively, D is TRBD1 (6 bases). The CDR3 totals 17 residues. Germline CDR1 reads SGHTA; CDR2 reads FQGNSA. Deletions cut 1 base from V and 2 bases from J, with 16 bases between. The CDR3 sequence: CASSLVVQGPPTDTQYF. The DNA of the CDR3 is TGTGCCAGCAGCTTAGTCGTTCAGGGGCCCCCCACAGATACGCAGTATTTT.

Regarding this clonotype: A read error may account for a junction end that differs from germline. The chain employs TRBV28 and TRBJ2-4; unclear D gene. The CDR3 loop spans 14 amino acids. Germline V gene sequence: CDR1 MDHEN, CDR2 SYDVKM. The CDR3 is CASSVVRNDNTQYF. Here the CDR3 DNA reads TGTGCCAGCAGTGTCGTCCGGAACGATAACACTCAGTACTTC.

The chain joins TRBV2 to TRBJ1-4, with no clear D. Germline V gene lookup returns CDR1 SNHLY and CDR2 FYNNEI. V shed 7 bases and J shed 7 bases, with 10 bases lying between them. The CDR3 length is 12 residues. CDR3 bases: TGTGCCAGCACCCTGAACGGTGAAAAACTGTTTTTT. Protein product: CASTLNGEKLFF.

Only a few counts were recorded for this clonotype. The chain uses TRBV5-4 and TRBJ1-2, with 7 bases matching TRBD1. The length of the CDR3 is 15 residues. V shed 4 bases and J 3 bases; nucleotides not matched to a gene: 9. CDR1 and CDR2 from the germline V gene are SGHNT and YYREEE (reference sequence). The DNA for the CDR3 is TGTGCCAGCAGCCCAGCCGGGACAGCGTACTATGGCTACACCTTC. Amino acid sequence: CASSPAGTAYYGYTF.

This chain connects TRBV4-3 to TRBJ2-1, with 9 bases identical to TRBD2. Trimming cost V 0 bases and J 8 bases; bases outside gene matches: 5. The germline CDR1 and CDR2 sequences are LGHNA and YSLEER. This CDR3 contains 15 residues. The CDR3 sequence is CASSQDRREGHEQFF. The CDR3 DNA sequence: TGCGCCAGCAGCCAAGATAGGCGGGAGGGGCATGAGCAGTTCTTC.

This clonotype has only a few counts. The chain carries TRBV12-3 or TRBV12-4 and TRBJ2-3; D is ambiguous. Deletions cut 5 bases from V and 2 bases from J, with 8 bases between. The CDR3 runs to 13 residues. CDR3 loop: CASSVSSTDTQYF. The CDR3 DNA reads as TGTGCCAGCAGTGTATCTTCCACAGATACGCAGTATTTT.

This clonotype has at least ten counts. This chain uses TRBV28 with TRBJ2-7; 7 bases agree with TRBD1. The V gene end was trimmed by 4 bases and the J gene end by 3 bases; junction bases not matched to a gene: 0. In germline, CDR1 is MDHEN, CDR2 SYDVKM. The CDR3 is 12 residues long. The CDR3 region is CASSWTGYEQYF. CDR3 DNA sequence: TGTGCCAGCAGTTGGACAGGCTACGAGCAGTACTTC.

In regard to this clonotype: One base away lies a much larger clone, so this may be a sequencing read error. The V call is TRBV5-1, the J call TRBJ2-1; D gene uncertain. The germline V gene has CDR1 SGHRS and CDR2 YFSETQ. The CDR3 has 12 amino acids. V lost 6 bases and J lost 11, with 15 bases in between. This chain's CDR3 is CASTPPGNKQFF. The CDR3 coding sequence is TGCGCCAGCACCCCTCCTGGGAATAAGCAGTTCTTC. Together with reference TRBV5-1 and TRBJ2-1, the CDR3 gives the full variable domain: KAGVTQTPRYLIKTRGQQVTLSCSPISGHRSVSWYQQTPGQGLQFLFEYFSETQRNKGNFPGRFSGRQFSNSRSEMNVSTLELGDSALYLCASTPPGNKQFFGPGTRLTVL.

This chain joins TRBV2 and TRBJ2-1; no firm D call. Trimming left V 2 bases short and J 0 bases short, with 8 bases between. There are 15 residues in the CDR3. Germline lookup yields CDR1 SNHLY and CDR2 FYNNEI. The CDR3 loop is CASSEFHSSYNEQFF. The CDR3 bases are TGTGCCAGCAGTGAATTTCATAGCTCCTACAATGAGCAGTTCTTC.